Presented here are 13 T cell receptor beta chains from one specimen sequenced in a study of T cells after yellow fever vaccination. TCRdb ran MiXCR on the 5' RACE reads and lists one entry per CDR3 protein. The sample includes a few hundred thousand distinct CDR3 sequences, roughly 8.3% of them seen just once. The input for sequencing was PBMCs, taken about 41 days after the first yellow fever vaccination. These receptors originate from a man between 18 and 29 years old who received the YFV17D yellow fever vaccine.

J is TRBJ1-2 and V is TRBV11-2; D is unclear. The V end was cut by 0 bases, the J end by 8 bases, with 13 bases between. Germline V gene data show CDR1 as SGHAT and CDR2 as FQNNGV. This CDR3 has 14 amino acids. DNA of the CDR3: TGTGCCAGCAGCTTAGATCAAGCTGGGTACGGCTACACCTTC. Its protein is CASSLDQAGYGYTF.

This clonotype has ten or more counts. The V call is TRBV5-6, the J call TRBJ2-5, with D perhaps matching TRBD2 (5 bases). V was pared by 4 bases and J by 5 bases, with 24 bases between. Germline CDR1 is SGHDT and CDR2 is YYEEEE. The CDR3 covers 17 residues. The CDR3 DNA follows: TGTGCCAGCAGCGCGGTCAAGGCATGGTCCTGGGAGGAGACCCAGTACTTC. Its translation is CASSAVKAWSWEETQYF.

This clonotype was seen a few times. The gene calls are TRBV12-3 or TRBV12-4 and TRBJ2-4; D is possibly TRBD1 (5 bases). The ends were cut back, 5 bases at V and 7 bases at J, with 12 bases in the middle. The length of the CDR3 is 13 residues. The CDR3 protein is CASSVQGLNIQYF. CDR3 sequence (DNA): TGTGCCAGCAGTGTTCAGGGTTTGAACATTCAGTACTTC.

Ten or more counts support this clonotype. The CDR3 nucleotides are TGTGCCAGCAGCTTAGATGGGGGTGAGCAGTTCTTC. As protein: CASSLDGGEQFF. This chain joins TRBV7-3 and TRBJ2-1; D might be TRBD1 or TRBD2, each matching 5 bases. CDR1 is SGHTA, CDR2 FQGTGA, per germline. This CDR3 has 12 residues. V was pared by 2 bases and J by 9 bases, with 8 bases between.

This clonotype was found many times. In nucleotides, the CDR3 is TGCAGTGCTAGGCGATTGAGCTCTGGAAACACCATATATTTT. Protein sequence: CSARRLSSGNTIYF. This chain links TRBV20-1 with TRBJ1-3; D is uncertain. The CDR3 loop spans 14 amino acids. The V gene lost 3 bases and the J gene lost 0 bases, with 9 bases spanning the gap. Looked up from germline, CDR1 is DFQATT and CDR2 is SNEGSKA (reference sequence).

This rearrangement joins TRBV7-3 to TRBJ1-5, with 10 bases matching TRBD1. Germline CDR1 SGHTA, CDR2 FQGTGA. V dropped 5 bases and J dropped 4; count of bases not matched to a gene: 11. CDR3 length: 17 amino acids. Here the CDR3 reads CASSTPGTGASNQPQHF. The CDR3 bases are TGTGCCAGCAGCACTCCCGGGACAGGGGCTAGTAATCAGCCCCAGCATTTT.

The J gene is TRBJ2-3, the V gene TRBV20-1; tentative D call: TRBD2 (6 bases). From germline, CDR1 is DFQATT and CDR2 SNEGSKA (reference sequence). This CDR3 is built from 14 residues. Trimming stripped 6 bases from V and 0 bases from J, with 13 bases between. The DNA of the CDR3 is TGCAGTGCAATTAGCGGCCATAGCACAGATACGCAGTATTTT. Encoded protein: CSAISGHSTDTQYF.

This clonotype was recorded a few times. The rearrangement joins TRBV19 to TRBJ2-5; possible D gene TRBD2, 6 bases. In germline, CDR1 is LNHDA, CDR2 SQIVND (reference sequence). V shed 11 bases and J shed 4 bases, with 17 bases lying between them. This CDR3 region has 13 residues. CDR3 DNA sequence: TGTGCCTCCCGGGAGCTCAGGTCAGAGACCCAGTACTTC. It encodes CASRELRSETQYF.

This clonotype was found a few times. The chain joins TRBV27 to TRBJ1-3; the D is unclear. CDR3 length equals 14 residues. CDR1 is MNHEY, CDR2 SMNVEV, per germline (reference sequence). With 5 bases removed from V and 2 bases from J, the gap between germline ends came to 10 bases. CDR3: CASSIGRAGNTIYF. The DNA of the CDR3 is TGTGCCAGCAGTATTGGACGAGCTGGAAACACCATATATTTT.

This clonotype has a handful of counts. V usage is TRBV4-2 and J usage is TRBJ2-5; TRBD2 matches 8 bases. The J segment lost 5 bases and the V segment lost 0 bases, leaving 11 bases of the junction unmatched. Germline V lookup: CDR1 LGHNA, CDR2 YNFKEQ. CDR3 length: 17 amino acids. The CDR3 nucleotides are TGTGCCAGCAGCCAAGATGATATAGGGCGGGGGGAGGAGACCCAGTACTTC. Protein product: CASSQDDIGRGEETQYF.

The chain combines TRBV12-3 or TRBV12-4 with TRBJ1-1; D is undetermined. This CDR3 has 14 residues. The germline V and J ends were trimmed by 7 bases and 1 base, with 13 bases remaining between them. The DNA for the CDR3 is TGTGCCAGCACCAAGGAGGACGGGAACACTGAAGCTTTCTTT. Its translation: CASTKEDGNTEAFF.

This clonotype was counted between two and nine times. V is TRBV29-1 and J is TRBJ1-5; D remains unclear. The length of the CDR3 is 11 residues. V lost 8 bases and J 13 bases, leaving 18 bases between the germline ends. Per germline, CDR1 SQVTM and CDR2 ANQGSEA. CDR3 DNA sequence: TGCAGCACAAAAGTCGACGGCTCTCAGCATTTT. This translates into CSTKVDGSQHF.

At least ten counts were recorded for this clonotype. This chain joins TRBV7-8 and TRBJ1-1; D perhaps matches TRBD1 (6 bases). This CDR3 is built from 14 residues. Germline-derived CDR1 and CDR2 are SGHVS and FQNEAQ. Trimming stripped 3 bases from V and 4 bases from J, with 12 bases between. For the CDR3, the DNA is TGTGCCAGCAGCTTGGGGGGCCTGGGCACTGAAGCTTTCTTT. It yields the protein CASSLGGLGTEAFF.